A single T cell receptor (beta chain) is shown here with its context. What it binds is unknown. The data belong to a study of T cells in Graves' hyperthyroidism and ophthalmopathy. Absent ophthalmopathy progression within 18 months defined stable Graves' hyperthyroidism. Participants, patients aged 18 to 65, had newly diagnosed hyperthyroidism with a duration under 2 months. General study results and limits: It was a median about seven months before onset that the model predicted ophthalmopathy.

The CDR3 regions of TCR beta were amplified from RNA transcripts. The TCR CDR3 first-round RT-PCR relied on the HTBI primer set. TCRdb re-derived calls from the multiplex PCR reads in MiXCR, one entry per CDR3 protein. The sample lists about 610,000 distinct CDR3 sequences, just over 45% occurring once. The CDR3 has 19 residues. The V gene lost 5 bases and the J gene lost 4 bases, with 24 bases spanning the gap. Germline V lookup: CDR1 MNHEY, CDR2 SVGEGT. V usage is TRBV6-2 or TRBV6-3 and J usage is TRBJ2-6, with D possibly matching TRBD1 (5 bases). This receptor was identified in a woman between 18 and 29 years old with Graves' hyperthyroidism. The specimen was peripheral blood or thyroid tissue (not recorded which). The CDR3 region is CASSPITGQTRPGANVLTF. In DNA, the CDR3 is TGTGCCAGCAGTCCGATAACCGGACAAACGAGACCCGGGGCCAACGTCCTGACTTTC.